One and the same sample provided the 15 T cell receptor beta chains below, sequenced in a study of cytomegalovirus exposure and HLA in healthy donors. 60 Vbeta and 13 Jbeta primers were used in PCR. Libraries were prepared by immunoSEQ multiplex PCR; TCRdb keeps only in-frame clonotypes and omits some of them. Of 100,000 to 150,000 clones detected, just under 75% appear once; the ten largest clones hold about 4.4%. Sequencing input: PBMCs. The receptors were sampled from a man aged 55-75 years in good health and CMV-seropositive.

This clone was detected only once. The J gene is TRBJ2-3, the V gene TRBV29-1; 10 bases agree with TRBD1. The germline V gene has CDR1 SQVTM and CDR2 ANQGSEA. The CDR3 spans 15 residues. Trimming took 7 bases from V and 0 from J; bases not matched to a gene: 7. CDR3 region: CSGAGTGASTDTQYF. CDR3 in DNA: TGCAGCGGGGCCGGGACAGGGGCTAGCACAGATACGCAGTATTTT.

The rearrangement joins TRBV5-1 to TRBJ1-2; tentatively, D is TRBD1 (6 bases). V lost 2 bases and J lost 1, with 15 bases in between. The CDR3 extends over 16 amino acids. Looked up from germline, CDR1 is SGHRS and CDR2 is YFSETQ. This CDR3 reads CASSFEPGQSNYGYTF. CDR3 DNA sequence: TGCGCCAGCAGCTTTGAACCGGGACAAAGTAACTATGGCTACACCTTC.

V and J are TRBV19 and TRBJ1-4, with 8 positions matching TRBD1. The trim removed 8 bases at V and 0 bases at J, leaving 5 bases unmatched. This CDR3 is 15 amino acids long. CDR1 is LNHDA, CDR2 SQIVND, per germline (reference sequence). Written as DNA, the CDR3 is TGTGCCAGTTGCAAGACAGGGGCAACTAATGAAAAACTGTTTTTT. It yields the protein CASCKTGATNEKLFF.

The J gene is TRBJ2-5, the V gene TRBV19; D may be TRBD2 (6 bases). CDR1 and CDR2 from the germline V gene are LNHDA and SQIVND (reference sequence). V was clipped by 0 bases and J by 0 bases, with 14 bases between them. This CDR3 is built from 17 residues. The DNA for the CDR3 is TGTGCCAGTAGTATAGATCTATCCGGGAGATACCAAGAGACCCAGTACTTC. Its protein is CASSIDLSGRYQETQYF.

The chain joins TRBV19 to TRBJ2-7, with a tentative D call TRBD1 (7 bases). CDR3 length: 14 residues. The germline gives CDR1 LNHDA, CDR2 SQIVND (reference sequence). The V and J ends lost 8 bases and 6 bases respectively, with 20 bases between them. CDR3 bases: TGTGCCAGTTCTAGTACAAACAGGGGAGGCGAGCAGTACTTC. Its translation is CASSSTNRGGEQYF.

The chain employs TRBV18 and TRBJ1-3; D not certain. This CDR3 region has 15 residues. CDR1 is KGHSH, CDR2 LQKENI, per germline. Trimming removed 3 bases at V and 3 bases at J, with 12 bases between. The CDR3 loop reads CASSPSQLFGNTIYF. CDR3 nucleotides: TGTGCCAGCTCACCTTCGCAGTTGTTTGGAAACACCATATATTTT.

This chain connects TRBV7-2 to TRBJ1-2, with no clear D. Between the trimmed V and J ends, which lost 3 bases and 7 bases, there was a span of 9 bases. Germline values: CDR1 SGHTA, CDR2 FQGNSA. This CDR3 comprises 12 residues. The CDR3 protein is CASSFHQSGYTF. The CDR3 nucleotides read TGTGCCAGCAGCTTTCACCAGTCTGGCTACACCTTC.

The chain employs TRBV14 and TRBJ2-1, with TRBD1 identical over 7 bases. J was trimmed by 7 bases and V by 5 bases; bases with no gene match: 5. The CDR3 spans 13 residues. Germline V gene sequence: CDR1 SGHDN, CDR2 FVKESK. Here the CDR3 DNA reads TGTGCCAGCAGCGACAGGGTGTGGAATGAGCAGTTCTTC. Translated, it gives CASSDRVWNEQFF.

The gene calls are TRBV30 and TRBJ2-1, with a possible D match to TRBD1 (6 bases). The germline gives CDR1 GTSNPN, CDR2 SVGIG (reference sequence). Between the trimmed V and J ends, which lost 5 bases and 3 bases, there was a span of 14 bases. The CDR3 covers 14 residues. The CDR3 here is CAWGDNVIYNEQFF. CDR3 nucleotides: TGTGCCTGGGGGGACAATGTAATCTACAATGAGCAGTTCTTC.

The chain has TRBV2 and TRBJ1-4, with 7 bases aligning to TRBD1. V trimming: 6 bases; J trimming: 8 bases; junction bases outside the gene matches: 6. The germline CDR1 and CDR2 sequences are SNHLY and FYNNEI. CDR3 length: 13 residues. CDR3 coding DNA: TGTGCCAGCAGGGACAGGTTTAGCGAAAAACTGTTTTTT. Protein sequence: CASRDRFSEKLFF.

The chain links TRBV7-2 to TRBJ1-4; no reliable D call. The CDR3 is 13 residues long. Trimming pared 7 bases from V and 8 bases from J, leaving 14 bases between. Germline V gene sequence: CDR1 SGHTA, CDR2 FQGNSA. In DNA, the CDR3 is TGTGCCAGCAACCAGACTCCCCGGGAAAAACTGTTTTTT. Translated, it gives CASNQTPREKLFF. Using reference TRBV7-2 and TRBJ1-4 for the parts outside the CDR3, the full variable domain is GAGVSQSPSNKVTEKGKDVELRCDPISGHTALYWYRQSLGQGLEFLIYFQGNSAPDKSGLPSDRFSAERTGGSVSTLTIQRTQQEDSAVYLCASNQTPREKLFFGSGTQLSVL.

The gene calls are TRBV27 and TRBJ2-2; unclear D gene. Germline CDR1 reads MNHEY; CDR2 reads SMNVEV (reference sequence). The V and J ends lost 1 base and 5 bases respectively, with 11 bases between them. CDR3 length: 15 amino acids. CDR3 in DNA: TGTGCCAGCAGTTTATGGGTGGGCGAAACCGGGGAGCTGTTTTTT. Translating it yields CASSLWVGETGELFF.

CDR3 sequence (DNA): TGTGCCAGCAGCTCGGGGGAGACCCAGTACTTC. Translating it yields CASSSGETQYF. This chain connects TRBV5-5 to TRBJ2-5, with a possible D match to TRBD2 (5 bases). The CDR3 runs 11 residues. Looked up from germline, CDR1 is SGHKS and CDR2 is YYEKEE (reference sequence). V was trimmed by 3 bases and J by 5 bases, leaving 5 bases between them.

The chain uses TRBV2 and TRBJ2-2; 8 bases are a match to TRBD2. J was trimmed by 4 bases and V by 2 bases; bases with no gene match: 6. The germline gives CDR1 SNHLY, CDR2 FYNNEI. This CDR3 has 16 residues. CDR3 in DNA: TGTGCCAGCAGTGAATGGGGCGGGGGGATCACCGGGGAGCTGTTTTTT. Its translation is CASSEWGGGITGELFF.

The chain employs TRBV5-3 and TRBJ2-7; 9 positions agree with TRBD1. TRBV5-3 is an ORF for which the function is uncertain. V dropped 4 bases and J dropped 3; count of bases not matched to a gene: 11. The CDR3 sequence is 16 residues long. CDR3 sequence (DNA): TGTGCCAGAAGCCGCGGTACGGGACAGGGCATCTACGAGCAGTACTTC. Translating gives CARSRGTGQGIYEQYF.